This T cell receptor beta chain was identified during a study of blood T cells in healthy people across ages. Combining a sample-barcoded 5' primer with a J-beta primer mix, a second PCR ran for 7 to 11 cycles. Via MiXCR, TCRdb re-called the 5' RACE reads, giving one row per CDR3 protein. The sample consists of around 1,500,000 distinct CDR3 sequences, roughly 40% of them appearing once. After removal of 0 bases from V and 9 bases from J, the junction contained 2 bases not matched to a gene. Germline V gene sequence: CDR1 MNHNY, CDR2 SVGAGI (reference sequence). This CDR3 has 13 residues. Sequenced sample: blood. The chain links TRBV6-6 to TRBJ2-4; 7 bases are a match to TRBD2. This TCR derives from a woman aged 18-29 years in good health. The CDR3 reads CASSYSGGGIQYF. CDR3 bases: TGTGCCAGCAGTTACTCCGGCGGGGGCATTCAGTACTTC.